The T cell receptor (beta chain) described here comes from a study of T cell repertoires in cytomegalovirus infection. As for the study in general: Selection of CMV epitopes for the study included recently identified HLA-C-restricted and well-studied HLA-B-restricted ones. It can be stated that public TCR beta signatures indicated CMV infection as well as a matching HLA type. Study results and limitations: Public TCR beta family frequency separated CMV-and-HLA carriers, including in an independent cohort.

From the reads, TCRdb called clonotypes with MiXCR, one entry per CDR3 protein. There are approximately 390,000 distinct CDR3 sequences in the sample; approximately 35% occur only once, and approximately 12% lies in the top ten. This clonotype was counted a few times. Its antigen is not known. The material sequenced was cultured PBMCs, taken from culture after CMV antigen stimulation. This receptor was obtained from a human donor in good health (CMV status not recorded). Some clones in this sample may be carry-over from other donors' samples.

The CDR3 here is CASGGGQLNTEAFF. The CDR3 coding sequence is TGTGCCAGCGGAGGGGGACAGTTGAACACTGAAGCTTTCTTT. The chain employs TRBV25-1 and TRBJ1-1, with TRBD1 matching over 7 bases. The CDR3 is made up of 14 amino acids. Germline CDR1 and CDR2: MGHDK and SYGVNS. Losses at the gene ends were 8 bases for V and 0 bases for J; bases not matched to a gene: 6.